These T cell receptor beta chains were read from a single sample in a study of blood T cells in healthy people across ages. MiXCR, applied by TCRdb to the 5' RACE reads, yields one record per CDR3 protein. The data contain fewer than 800,000 distinct CDR3 sequences, around half of them singletons. Sequenced sample: blood. These receptors were taken from a woman in her sixties or seventies in good health. CDR3s include the opening cysteine and the closing phenylalanine or tryptophan. The D gene is left open where the match is weak. Expanded clones get a size class; other rows say once, few or many, or leave the size out.

j_call v_call clone_size d_call cdr3_aa cdr3_nt
TRBJ2-3 TRBV28 . . CASTNRDTQYF TGTGCCAGCACTAACCGGGATACGCAGTATTTT
TRBJ2-3 TRBV4-2 few . CASSQDLVGGDTQYF TGTGCCAGCAGCCAAGATCTGGTGGGAGGAGATACGCAGTATTTT
TRBJ2-5 TRBV12-3/TRBV12-4 . . CASSVRSVSETQYF TGTGCCAGCAGTGTGAGGAGCGTCTCAGAGACCCAGTACTTC
TRBJ2-5 TRBV7-2 . . CASSKARVQETQYF TGTGCCAGCAGCAAAGCCAGGGTCCAAGAGACCCAGTACTTC
TRBJ1-1 TRBV29-1 . . CSVGVGSLMNTEAFF TGCAGCGTTGGTGTAGGCAGCCTCATGAACACTGAAGCTTTCTTT
TRBJ2-7 TRBV7-9 . . CASSFGLYEQYF TGTGCCAGCAGCTTTGGGCTTTACGAGCAGTACTTC
TRBJ2-3 TRBV2 . TRBD2 CASNPSVAGGTDTQYF TGTGCCAGCAACCCCTCCGTGGCGGGAGGCACAGATACGCAGTATTTT
TRBJ2-7 TRBV6-5 . . CASSADGATLREQYF TGTGCCAGCAGCGCTGACGGGGCGACGCTTCGCGAGCAGTACTTC
TRBJ1-5 TRBV12-3/TRBV12-4 . . CASSKEEGGNQPQHF TGTGCCAGCAGCAAAGAGGAGGGGGGCAATCAGCCCCAGCATTTT
TRBJ2-3 TRBV9 . TRBD2 CASNRDYTDTQYF TGTGCCAGCAACCGGGACTACACAGATACGCAGTATTTT
TRBJ1-2 TRBV4-2 . . CASSQGLLDYGYTF TGTGCCAGCAGCCAAGGGCTTCTGGACTATGGCTACACCTTC
TRBJ2-5 TRBV10-3 . TRBD2 CAISLNPSGRTETQYF TGTGCCATCAGTCTAAACCCTAGCGGGAGGACAGAGACCCAGTACTTC
TRBJ2-1 TRBV9 . . CASGKILNEQFF TGTGCCAGCGGGAAGATACTCAATGAGCAGTTCTTC
TRBJ2-3 TRBV4-3 . TRBD2 CASSQDLSTSGTDTQYF TGCGCCAGCAGCCAAGATCTTTCGACTAGCGGGACAGATACGCAGTATTTT
TRBJ2-6 TRBV12-3/TRBV12-4 . . CASRVSPGANVLTF TGTGCCAGCAGGGTATCCCCGGGGGCCAACGTCCTGACTTTC
TRBJ2-5 TRBV5-1 . TRBD2 CASSLSPAGEETQYF TGCGCCAGCAGCTTGTCCCCAGCGGGAGAAGAGACCCAGTACTTC
TRBJ1-1 TRBV5-5 . . CASSLRFARLNTEAFF TGTGCCAGCAGCTTGAGGTTTGCGAGATTGAACACTGAAGCTTTCTTT
TRBJ2-5 TRBV20-1 . TRBD1 CSASRRQGQETQYF TGCAGTGCTAGTCGAAGACAGGGCCAAGAGACCCAGTACTTC
TRBJ2-5 TRBV20-1 . TRBD2 CSARLAGVRETQYF TGCAGTGCTAGGCTAGCGGGAGTTCGGGAGACCCAGTACTTC
TRBJ2-3 TRBV6-1 . TRBD2 CASSDAGGKVTDTQYF TGTGCCAGCAGTGACGCCGGGGGGAAGGTAACAGATACGCAGTATTTT
TRBJ2-3 TRBV20-1 . TRBD2 CSAPVAGGERGTDTQYF TGCAGTGCCCCAGTAGCGGGAGGAGAAAGAGGCACAGATACGCAGTATTTT